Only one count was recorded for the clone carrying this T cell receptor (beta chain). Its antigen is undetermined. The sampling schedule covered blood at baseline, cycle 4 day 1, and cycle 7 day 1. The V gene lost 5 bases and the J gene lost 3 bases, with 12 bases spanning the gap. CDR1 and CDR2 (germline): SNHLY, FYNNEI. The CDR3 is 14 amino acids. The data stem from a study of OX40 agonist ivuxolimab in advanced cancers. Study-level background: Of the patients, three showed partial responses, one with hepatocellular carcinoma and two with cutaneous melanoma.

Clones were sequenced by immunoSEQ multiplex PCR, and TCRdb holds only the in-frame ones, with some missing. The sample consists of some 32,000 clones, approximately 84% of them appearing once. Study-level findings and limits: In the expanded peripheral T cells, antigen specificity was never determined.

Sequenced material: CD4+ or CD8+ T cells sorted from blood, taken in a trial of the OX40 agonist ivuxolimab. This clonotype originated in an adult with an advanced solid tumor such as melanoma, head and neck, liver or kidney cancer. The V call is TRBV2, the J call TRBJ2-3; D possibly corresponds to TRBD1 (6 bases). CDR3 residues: CASSTEGVTDTQYF. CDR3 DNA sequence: TGTGCCAGCAGTACCGAGGGGGTTACAGATACGCAGTATTTT.